The clone carrying this TCR beta chain showed up many times. TCRdb independently ran MiXCR on the 5' RACE reads; one entry per CDR3 protein. The table records about 400,000 distinct CDR3 sequences, more than 5.5% of them present only once. This sample was taken from a study of T cells after yellow fever vaccination. Trimming cost V 5 bases and J 9 bases; bases outside gene matches: 10. The CDR3 covers 15 residues. From germline, CDR1 is SGHTA and CDR2 FQGNSA. The clonotype comes from a young man who received the YFV17D yellow fever vaccine. V and J are TRBV7-2 and TRBJ2-1; 10 positions agree with TRBD2. Sequencing was performed on PBMCs, taken 5 days after the yellow fever booster vaccination. The CDR3 here is CASSTTAGGPFEQFF. For the CDR3, the DNA is TGTGCCAGCAGCACCACAGCGGGAGGGCCTTTTGAGCAGTTCTTC.